This T cell receptor beta chain was sequenced in a study of metastatic and nonmetastatic thyroid tumors. On the study more broadly: The authors compared repertoires across blood and tumor or nodule tissue from malignant and benign thyroid patients.

Per the original data handling: For papillary thyroid cancer, a distant-metastasis classifier was constructed from CDR3 differences observed across clinicopathological groups. TCRdb re-called clones from the PCR reads using MiXCR. In this record, the V and J calls reflect TCRdb's handling and not the investigators' own analysis. The table lists 4,000 to 6,000 clones, roughly 29% of them singletons. Thyroid surgery had not been preceded by any treatment in any patient. The CDR3 covers 15 residues. The trim removed 1 base at V and 10 bases at J, leaving 5 bases unmatched. Germline CDR1 SGHTA, CDR2 FQGNSA.

The sample taken for sequencing was adjacent normal tissue. This chain joins TRBV7-2 and TRBJ1-6; TRBD1 aligns across 9 bases. The TCR was taken from a female donor with papillary thyroid cancer or a benign thyroid nodule (not recorded which). Some clones in this sample may be carry-over from other donors' samples. The CDR3 spells CASSLVGQGQSPLHF. The CDR3 DNA follows: TGTGCCAGCAGCTTAGTGGGACAGGGTCAATCACCCCTCCACTTT.